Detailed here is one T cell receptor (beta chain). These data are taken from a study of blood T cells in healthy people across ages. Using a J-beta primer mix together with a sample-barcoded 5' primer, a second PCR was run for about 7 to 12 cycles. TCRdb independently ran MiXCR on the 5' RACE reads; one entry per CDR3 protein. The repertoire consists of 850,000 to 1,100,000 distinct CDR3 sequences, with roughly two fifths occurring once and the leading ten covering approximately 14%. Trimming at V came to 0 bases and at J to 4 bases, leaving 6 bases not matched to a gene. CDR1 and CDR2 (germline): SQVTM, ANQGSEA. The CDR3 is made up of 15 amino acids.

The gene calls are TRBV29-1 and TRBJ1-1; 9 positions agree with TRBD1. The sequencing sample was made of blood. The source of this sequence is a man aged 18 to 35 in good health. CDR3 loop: CSVEEPGQGGTEAFF. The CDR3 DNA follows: TGCAGCGTTGAAGAACCGGGACAGGGCGGCACTGAAGCTTTCTTT.